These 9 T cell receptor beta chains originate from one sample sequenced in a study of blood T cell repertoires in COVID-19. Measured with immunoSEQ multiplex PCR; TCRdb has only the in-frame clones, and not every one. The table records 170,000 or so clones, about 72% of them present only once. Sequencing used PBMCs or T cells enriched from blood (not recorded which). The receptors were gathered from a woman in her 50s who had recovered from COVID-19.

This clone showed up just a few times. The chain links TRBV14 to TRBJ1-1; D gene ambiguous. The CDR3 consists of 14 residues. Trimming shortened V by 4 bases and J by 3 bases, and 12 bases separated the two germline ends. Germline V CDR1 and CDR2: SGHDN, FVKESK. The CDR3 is CASSPLGLDTEAFF. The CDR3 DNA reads TGTGCCAGCAGCCCCCTTGGGCTCGACACTGAAGCTTTCTTT.

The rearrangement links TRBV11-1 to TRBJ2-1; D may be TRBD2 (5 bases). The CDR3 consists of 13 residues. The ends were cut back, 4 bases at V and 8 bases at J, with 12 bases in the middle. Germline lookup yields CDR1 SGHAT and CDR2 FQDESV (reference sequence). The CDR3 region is CASSSEPRDEQFF. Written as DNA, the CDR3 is TGTGCCAGCAGCTCCGAACCGCGGGATGAGCAGTTCTTC. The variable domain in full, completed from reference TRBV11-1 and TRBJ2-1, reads EAEVAQSPRYKITEKSQAVAFWCDPISGHATLYWYRQILGQGPELLVQFQDESVVDDSQLPKDRFSAERLKGVDSTLKIQPAELGDSAMYLCASSSEPRDEQFFGPGTRLTVL.

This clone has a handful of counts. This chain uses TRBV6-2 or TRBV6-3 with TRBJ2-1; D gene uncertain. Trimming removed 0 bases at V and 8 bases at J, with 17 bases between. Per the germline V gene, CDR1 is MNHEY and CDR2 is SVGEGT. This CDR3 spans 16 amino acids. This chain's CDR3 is CASSYSSGFGVDEQFF. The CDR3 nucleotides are TGTGCCAGCAGTTACTCGAGTGGGTTCGGAGTGGATGAGCAGTTCTTC.

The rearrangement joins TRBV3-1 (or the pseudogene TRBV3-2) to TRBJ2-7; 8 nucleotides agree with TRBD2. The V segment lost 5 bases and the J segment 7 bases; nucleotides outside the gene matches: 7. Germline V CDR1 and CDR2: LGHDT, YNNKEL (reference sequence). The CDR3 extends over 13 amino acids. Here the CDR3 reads CASSYGLAPEQYF. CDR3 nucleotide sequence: TGTGCCAGCAGCTACGGACTAGCCCCTGAGCAGTACTTC.

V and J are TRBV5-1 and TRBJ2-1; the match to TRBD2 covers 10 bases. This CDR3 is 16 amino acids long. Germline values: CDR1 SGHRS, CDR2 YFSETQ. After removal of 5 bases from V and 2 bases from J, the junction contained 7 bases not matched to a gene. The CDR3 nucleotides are TGCGCCAGCAGACCTAGCGGGAGTGGCGCCTACAATGAGCAGTTCTTC. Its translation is CASRPSGSGAYNEQFF.

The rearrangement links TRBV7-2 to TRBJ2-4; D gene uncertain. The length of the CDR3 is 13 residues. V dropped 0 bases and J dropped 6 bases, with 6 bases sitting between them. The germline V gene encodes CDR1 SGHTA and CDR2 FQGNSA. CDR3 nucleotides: TGTGCCAGCAGCTTAGCGCACTTAAACATTCAGTACTTC. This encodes CASSLAHLNIQYF.

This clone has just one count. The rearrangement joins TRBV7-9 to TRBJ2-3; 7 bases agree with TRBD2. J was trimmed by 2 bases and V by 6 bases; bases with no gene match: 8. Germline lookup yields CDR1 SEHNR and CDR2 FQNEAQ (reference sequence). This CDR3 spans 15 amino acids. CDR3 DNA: TGTGCCAGCAGACCGAGCGGGGCTATCACAGATACGCAGTATTTT. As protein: CASRPSGAITDTQYF.

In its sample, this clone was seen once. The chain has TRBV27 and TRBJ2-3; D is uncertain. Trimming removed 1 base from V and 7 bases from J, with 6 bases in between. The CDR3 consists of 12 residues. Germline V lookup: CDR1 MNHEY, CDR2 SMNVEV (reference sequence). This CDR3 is CASSLYGHTQYF. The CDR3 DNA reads TGTGCCAGCAGTTTATACGGTCATACGCAGTATTTT.

CDR3 amino acids: CATSEGGYGLNGYTF. CDR3 in DNA: TGTGCCACCAGTGAGGGGGGGTACGGCCTTAATGGCTACACCTTC. The chain joins TRBV24-1 to TRBJ1-2; D might be TRBD1 (5 bases). Germline V gene lookup returns CDR1 KGHDR and CDR2 SFDVKD. V was clipped by 4 bases and J by 6 bases, with 17 bases between them. The CDR3 has 15 residues.